Listed here is a single T cell receptor (beta chain). V was pared by 6 bases and J by 7 bases, with 9 bases of the junction left unmatched. CDR1 and CDR2 from the germline V gene are MNHEY and SVGAGI. The CDR3 covers 15 residues. The sample comes from a study of blood T cell repertoires in COVID-19. Study background: Sources were T cells, B-cell-depleted T cells, or PBMCs; the material itself was cDNA or gDNA.

The data were produced by immunoSEQ multiplex PCR, yet TCRdb's version contains in-frame clones alone and is incomplete. Of around 140,000 clones listed, around 81% are singletons. The TCR originated in a human donor in a cohort sampled during active COVID-19. The specimen sequenced was peripheral blood. The chain is built from TRBV6-5 and TRBJ1-5, with 10 bases that match TRBD1. This CDR3 reads CASSAQTGGHQPQHF. The CDR3 nucleotides read TGTGCCAGCAGCGCCCAGACAGGGGGCCACCAGCCCCAGCATTTT.